The 5 T cell receptor beta chains listed next were all sequenced from one sample in a study of blood T cell repertoires in COVID-19. Sequencing used immunoSEQ multiplex PCR; TCRdb keeps in-frame clones, though not all of them. The sample includes more than 120,000 clones, about nine tenths of them seen just once. The source material was peripheral blood. The receptors were sampled from a middle-aged man who had recovered from COVID-19.

The J gene is TRBJ1-1, the V gene TRBV29-1; no clear D gene. The CDR3 is made up of 14 amino acids. The V end was cut by 4 bases, the J end by 0 bases, with 12 bases between. The germline CDR1 and CDR2 sequences are SQVTM and ANQGSEA. The CDR3 nucleotides read TGCAGCGTTGCGCGGTTGCTCCTGAACACTGAAGCTTTCTTT. Its translation: CSVARLLLNTEAFF.

CDR3 region: CASSETGSPRAEAFF. CDR3 bases: TGTGCCAGCAGTGAAACTGGTTCCCCCCGCGCTGAAGCTTTCTTT. This sequence joins TRBV2 and TRBJ1-1; D remains unclear. The CDR3 contains 15 residues. V dropped 2 bases and J dropped 6 bases, with 16 bases sitting between them. Germline V gene data show CDR1 as SNHLY and CDR2 as FYNNEI.

The chain employs TRBV19 and TRBJ1-1, with unresolved D. There are 12 residues in the CDR3. The ends were cut back, 3 bases at V and 7 bases at J, with 9 bases in the middle. The germline gives CDR1 LNHDA, CDR2 SQIVND (reference sequence). This CDR3 is CASSMSRGEAFF. CDR3 DNA: TGTGCCAGTAGTATGAGTCGGGGTGAAGCTTTCTTT.

The chain has TRBV30 and TRBJ1-1, with D uncertain. With 3 bases removed from V and 1 base from J, the gap between germline ends came to 6 bases. This CDR3 is built from 12 residues. Germline CDR1 and CDR2: GTSNPN and SVGIG (reference sequence). CDR3 nucleotides: TGTGCCTGGAGCTTGTCGAACACTGAAGCTTTCTTT. Amino acid sequence: CAWSLSNTEAFF.

J is TRBJ1-5 and V is TRBV4-2; the match to TRBD1 covers 8 bases. The CDR3 is 17 residues long. The V segment lost 1 base and the J segment 1 base; nucleotides outside the gene matches: 6. CDR1 and CDR2 (germline): LGHNA, YNFKEQ. The DNA of the CDR3 is TGTGCCAGCAGCCAAGTTTCAGGGGGCTACAGCAATCAGCCCCAGCATTTT. It encodes CASSQVSGGYSNQPQHF.